One and the same sample provided the 24 T cell receptor beta chains below, sequenced in a study of blood T cell repertoires in COVID-19. Clones were sequenced by immunoSEQ multiplex PCR, and TCRdb holds only the in-frame ones, with some missing. Found here are roughly 80,000 clones, more than 60% of them singletons; the top ten hold 9.5% to 10%. Sequencing was done on a sample of peripheral blood. Every receptor here comes from a human donor in a cohort sampled during active COVID-19.

V gene TRBV2 combines with J gene TRBJ2-4; no reliable D call. Germline V gene data show CDR1 as SNHLY and CDR2 as FYNNEI. The CDR3 covers 13 residues. V lost 1 base and J 6 bases, leaving 7 bases between the germline ends. The CDR3 reads CASSEGGANIQYF. CDR3 coding DNA: TGTGCCAGCAGTGAAGGTGGAGCAAACATTCAGTACTTC.

The chain combines TRBV3-1 (or the pseudogene TRBV3-2) with TRBJ1-2; the D is unclear. CDR1 is LGHDT, CDR2 YNNKEL, per germline (reference sequence). Deletions cut 0 bases from V and 7 bases from J, with 9 bases between. This CDR3 is 13 amino acids long. The chain's CDR3 is CASSQESVGGYTF. In nucleotides, the CDR3 is TGTGCCAGCAGCCAAGAAAGCGTAGGTGGCTACACCTTC.

The chain uses TRBV7-9 and TRBJ2-7, with TRBD2 as a possible D gene (6 bases). V lost 5 bases and J 2 bases, leaving 7 bases between the germline ends. Germline assignment: CDR1 SEHNR and CDR2 FQNEAQ (reference sequence). This CDR3 spans 12 amino acids. DNA for the CDR3: TGTGCCAGCAGCACGGGAGCCTACGAGCAGTACTTC. Its protein is CASSTGAYEQYF.

This clone has only a few counts. This specimen includes other DNA sequences encoding the same CDR3. The V and J genes are TRBV7-2 and TRBJ1-2; D uncertain. From germline, CDR1 is SGHTA and CDR2 FQGNSA. The CDR3 extends over 13 amino acids. V lost 1 base and J 3 bases, leaving 6 bases between the germline ends. The CDR3 sequence: CASSLGPDYGYTF. The CDR3 coding sequence is TGTGCCAGCAGCTTAGGTCCAGACTATGGCTACACCTTC.

The gene calls are TRBV19 and TRBJ1-2; the D is unclear. Trimming cost V 8 bases and J 5 bases, with 18 bases left between them. CDR1 and CDR2 (germline): LNHDA, SQIVND (reference sequence). CDR3 length: 14 residues. The CDR3 spells CASAAGSFLYGYTF. The DNA for the CDR3 is TGTGCCAGTGCGGCGGGGTCCTTCCTTTATGGCTACACCTTC.

J is TRBJ1-2 and V is TRBV5-4, with 8 bases identical to TRBD1. Germline CDR1 SGHNT, CDR2 YYREEE (reference sequence). Trimming cost V 4 bases and J 6 bases; bases outside gene matches: 5. The CDR3 is 13 amino acids. The CDR3 bases are TGTGCCAGCAGCACCGAGACAGGGGATGGCTACACCTTC. Its protein is CASSTETGDGYTF.

V and J are TRBV6-5 and TRBJ1-3; D is undetermined. V was trimmed by 6 bases and J by 7 bases, leaving 13 bases between them. CDR3 length: 13 amino acids. Germline V gene lookup returns CDR1 MNHEY and CDR2 SVGAGI. The CDR3 region has the DNA TGTGCCAGCAGGGCAGCCGGAGGGAACACCATATATTTT. This sequence encodes CASRAAGGNTIYF.

This rearrangement joins TRBV4-1 to TRBJ2-1, with D possibly being TRBD1 (6 bases). CDR1 and CDR2 from the germline V gene are MGHRA and YSYEKL. CDR3 length: 15 residues. With 2 bases removed from V and 6 bases from J, the gap between germline ends came to 14 bases. In DNA form, the CDR3 reads TGCGCCAGCAGCCAAAGACAGGTAGAACCCAATGAGCAGTTCTTC. It translates to CASSQRQVEPNEQFF.

The chain uses TRBV28 and TRBJ1-1, with D unclear. CDR1 and CDR2 from the germline V gene are MDHEN and SYDVKM. The CDR3 length is 14 residues. Trimming removed 7 bases at V and 1 base at J, with 13 bases between. CDR3 DNA: TGTGCCAGCATCCAACCCCCAGGGAACACTGAAGCTTTCTTT. Protein sequence: CASIQPPGNTEAFF.

The chain uses TRBV12-5 and TRBJ2-7; 7 bases match TRBD1. The CDR3 contains 15 residues. Per germline, CDR1 LGHNT and CDR2 FRNRAP. The trim removed 2 bases at V and 3 bases at J, leaving 7 bases unmatched. The CDR3 sequence is CASGLPLGQNYEQYF. CDR3 in DNA: TGTGCTAGTGGTTTGCCTCTGGGACAGAACTACGAGCAGTACTTC.

The rearrangement links TRBV5-1 to TRBJ2-7, with TRBD2 identical over 8 bases. Germline V lookup: CDR1 SGHRS, CDR2 YFSETQ. V was pared by 1 base and J by 3 bases, with 6 bases of the junction left unmatched. The CDR3 extends over 15 amino acids. CDR3 in amino acids: CASSLISGGFYEQYF. The CDR3, as DNA: TGCGCCAGCAGCTTGATCAGCGGGGGATTCTACGAGCAGTACTTC. Full variable domain (missing parts from reference TRBV5-1 and TRBJ2-7): KAGVTQTPRYLIKTRGQQVTLSCSPISGHRSVSWYQQTPGQGLQFLFEYFSETQRNKGNFPGRFSGRQFSNSRSEMNVSTLELGDSALYLCASSLISGGFYEQYFGPGTRLTVT.

This chain joins TRBV6-5 and TRBJ2-2, with TRBD1 matching over 9 bases. CDR3 length: 15 residues. The junction had 10 bases not matched to a gene; V was cut back by 9 bases and J by 5 bases. Germline V gene sequence: CDR1 MNHEY, CDR2 SVGAGI. CDR3 sequence (DNA): TGTGCCAGTGGTCTCGGGACAGGGAGGACCGGGGAGCTGTTTTTT. Residues: CASGLGTGRTGELFF.

This sequence joins TRBV5-1 and TRBJ1-4; D might be TRBD1 (6 bases). CDR1 SGHRS and CDR2 YFSETQ come from the germline V gene. V was cut by 4 bases and J by 0 bases, with 13 bases left in between. This CDR3 region has 16 residues. In DNA form, the CDR3 reads TGCGCCAGCAGCGTAGGACAGCAAGCAACTAATGAAAAACTGTTTTTT. Amino acid sequence: CASSVGQQATNEKLFF. The variable domain in full, with the rest retrieved from reference TRBV5-1 and TRBJ1-4, is KAGVTQTPRYLIKTRGQQVTLSCSPISGHRSVSWYQQTPGQGLQFLFEYFSETQRNKGNFPGRFSGRQFSNSRSEMNVSTLELGDSALYLCASSVGQQATNEKLFFGSGTQLSVL.

The chain joins TRBV18 to TRBJ1-6; D ambiguous. Germline V gene sequence: CDR1 KGHSH, CDR2 LQKENI. The CDR3 has 16 amino acids. V was shortened by 1 base and J by 5 bases, with 12 bases between the two germline ends. CDR3 in amino acids: CASSPLSTHNNSPLHF. For the CDR3, the DNA is TGTGCCAGCTCACCACTATCGACACATAATAATTCACCCCTCCACTTT.

The genes are TRBV18 and TRBJ1-2, with 9 bases lining up with TRBD1. The CDR3 has 15 residues. Germline CDR1 is KGHSH and CDR2 is LQKENI. With V trimmed by 5 bases and J by 2 bases, 6 bases remained unmatched. The CDR3 is CASSAQGARNYGYTF. The CDR3 DNA reads TGTGCCAGCTCAGCACAGGGGGCAAGAAACTATGGCTACACCTTC.

This chain joins TRBV7-2 and TRBJ1-1; D remains unclear. The CDR3 loop spans 12 amino acids. Germline V gene data show CDR1 as SGHTA and CDR2 as FQGNSA. Trimming stripped 5 bases from V and 1 base from J, with 5 bases between. The CDR3 region has the DNA TGTGCCAGCAGCCAAGCGAACACTGAAGCTTTCTTT. This codes for CASSQANTEAFF.

This clone was observed a few times. In DNA form, the CDR3 reads TGCGCCAGCAGCCAAATGACGGGCAGGGCTGAGACCCAGTACTTC. This codes for CASSQMTGRAETQYF. The chain carries TRBV4-3 and TRBJ2-5; tentatively, D is TRBD1 (5 bases). The CDR3 covers 15 residues. Deletions cut 2 bases from V and 5 bases from J, with 15 bases between. Germline CDR1 and CDR2: LGHNA and YSLEER.

This chain connects TRBV5-6 to TRBJ2-5, with TRBD2 identical over 9 bases. The CDR3 length is 16 residues. V lost 0 bases and J lost 2; bases outside the gene matches: 5. Germline CDR1 SGHDT, CDR2 YYEEEE. CDR3 sequence: CASSLEPGLAQETQYF. The CDR3 DNA is TGTGCCAGCAGCTTGGAACCGGGACTAGCACAAGAGACCCAGTACTTC. The variable domain in full, with the rest retrieved from reference TRBV5-6 and TRBJ2-5, is DAGVTQSPTHLIKTRGQQVTLRCSPKSGHDTVSWYQQALGQGPQFIFQYYEEEERQRGNFPDRFSGHQFPNYSSELNVNALLLGDSALYLCASSLEPGLAQETQYFGPGTRLLVL.

The chain uses TRBV5-1 and TRBJ2-5, with TRBD1 matching over 11 bases. Losses at the gene ends were 0 bases for V and 5 bases for J; bases not matched to a gene: 6. Germline V gene lookup returns CDR1 SGHRS and CDR2 YFSETQ. The CDR3 covers 16 residues. The CDR3 DNA is TGCGCCAGCAGCTTGGAAGGGACAGGGGGTAGGGAGACCCAGTACTTC. Residues: CASSLEGTGGRETQYF.

This clone occurred a few times. The rearrangement links TRBV6-6 to TRBJ1-5, with 12 bases aligning to TRBD1. The trim removed 6 bases at V and 2 bases at J, leaving 5 bases unmatched. Germline assignment: CDR1 MNHNY and CDR2 SVGAGI (reference sequence). The CDR3 has 16 amino acids. The CDR3 reads CASSDGTGGGNQPQHF. In DNA, the CDR3 is TGTGCCAGCAGCGACGGGACAGGGGGCGGCAATCAGCCCCAGCATTTT.

The chain recombines TRBV5-4 with TRBJ2-1; 9 bases are shared with TRBD2. The germline gives CDR1 SGHNT, CDR2 YYREEE (reference sequence). V dropped 2 bases and J dropped 6; count of bases not matched to a gene: 6. The CDR3 is 15 residues long. The CDR3 reads CASSLAGGFPNEQFF. The CDR3 nucleotides read TGTGCCAGCAGCTTAGCGGGGGGCTTTCCCAATGAGCAGTTCTTC.

The V and J genes are TRBV4-2 and TRBJ2-1; possible D gene TRBD1, 7 bases. V was trimmed by 4 bases and J by 3 bases, leaving 19 bases between them. The CDR3 has 17 residues. The germline CDR1 and CDR2 sequences are LGHNA and YNFKEQ. The CDR3: CASSLLRGGGHYNEQFF. The CDR3 coding sequence is TGTGCCAGCAGCCTCCTACGAGGAGGGGGCCACTACAATGAGCAGTTCTTC.

The rearrangement uses TRBV6-5 and TRBJ1-6; no clear D. V was trimmed by 7 bases and J by 5 bases, leaving 12 bases between them. The CDR3 sequence is 14 residues long. Germline V gene sequence: CDR1 MNHEY, CDR2 SVGAGI. In nucleotides, the CDR3 is TGTGCCAGCACCGGCCGGGGAGATAATTCACCCCTCCACTTT. Translation: CASTGRGDNSPLHF.

This clone was observed a few times. The V call is TRBV3-1 (or the pseudogene TRBV3-2), the J call TRBJ1-6, with 8 bases fitting TRBD1. Per germline, CDR1 LGHDT and CDR2 YNNKEL (reference sequence). The CDR3 consists of 16 residues. The V segment lost 1 base and the J segment 7 bases; nucleotides outside the gene matches: 6. CDR3 coding DNA: TGTGCCAGCAGCCAAGGCCAGGGGGCATGGAATTCACCCCTCCACTTT. Amino acids: CASSQGQGAWNSPLHF.